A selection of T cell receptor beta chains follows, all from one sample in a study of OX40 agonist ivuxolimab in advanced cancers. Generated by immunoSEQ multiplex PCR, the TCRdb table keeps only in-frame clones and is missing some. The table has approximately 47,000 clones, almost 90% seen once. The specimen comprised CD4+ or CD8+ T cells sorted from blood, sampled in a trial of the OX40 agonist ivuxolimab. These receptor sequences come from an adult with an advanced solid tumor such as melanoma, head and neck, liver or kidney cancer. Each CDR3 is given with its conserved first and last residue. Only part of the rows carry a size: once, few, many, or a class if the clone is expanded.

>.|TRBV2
CASSDVSSETQYF
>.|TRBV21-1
CASSKSNPGRTEAFF
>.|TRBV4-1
CASSLWSVGTGSEQYF
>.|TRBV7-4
CASSTPSAGGRYEQYF
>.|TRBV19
CASTPGQGNNEKLFF
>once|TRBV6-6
CASSYSSGRPTDTQYF
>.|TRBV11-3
CASSRTSGRTDTQYF
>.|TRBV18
CASSPLGEVGTEAFF
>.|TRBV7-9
CASSPRGNGANVLTF
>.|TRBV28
CAHKGGRGSNTEAFF
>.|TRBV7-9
CASSLWGRGILQETQYF
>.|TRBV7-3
CASSLNSVSAQYF
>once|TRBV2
CASSETLGPPSPEAFF
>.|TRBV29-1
CSVGDSNQPQHF
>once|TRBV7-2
CASSHPGQGYEQYF
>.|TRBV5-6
CASSPRPAGGGEQFF
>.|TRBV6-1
CASSAYYEQFF
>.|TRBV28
CASKDRKIGYGYTF
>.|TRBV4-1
CASSPGHFTGNTIYF
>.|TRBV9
CASSATSAHSKDNEQFF
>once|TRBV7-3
CASSRLAGDPREQFF
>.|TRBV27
CASSLSWGLEAFF
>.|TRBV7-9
CASIPLPLAGGSYEQYF
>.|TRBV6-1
CASSDEGLLTIYF
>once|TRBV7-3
CASSLTEGSEQYF
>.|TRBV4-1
CASSLDPWYGELFF
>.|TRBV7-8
CASSRQTSGSPDTQYF
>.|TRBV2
CASFTVRANYGYTF
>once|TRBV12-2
CASRDQLAANGTQYF
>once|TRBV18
CASSVYMEANEKLFF
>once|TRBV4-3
CASSQAGDSGEKLFF
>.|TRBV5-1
CASSPGPGEHEQYF
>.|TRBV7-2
CASSLDAGGFGNTIYF
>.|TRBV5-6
CASSLISKGGGELFF
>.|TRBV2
CASSERVTNEKLFF
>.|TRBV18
CASSPTGGTNYGYTF